These 28 T cell receptor beta chains were all obtained from the same sample, sequenced in a study of CD8 T cells in Susac syndrome. Random hexamers primed reverse transcription of about 0.5 to 1 ug RNA. TCRdb reprocessed the immunoSEQ multiplex PCR reads with MiXCR, giving one entry per CDR3 protein. This sample has 150,000 to 200,000 distinct CDR3 sequences, with about 95% found just once. The sequenced sample consisted of CD4+ T cells from PBMCs. All receptors derive from a human donor in good health.

V usage is TRBV29-1 and J usage is TRBJ2-7; D may be TRBD1 (6 bases). The CDR3 has 12 amino acids. Germline V gives CDR1 SQVTM, CDR2 ANQGSEA. V was clipped by 5 bases and J by 3 bases, with 11 bases between them. The CDR3 DNA reads TGCAGCGTTCGGGACATCCTCTACGAGCAGTACTTC. It translates to CSVRDILYEQYF.

The chain combines TRBV9 with TRBJ2-5; D unclear. V lost 0 bases, J lost 0 bases, and 6 bases lay in between. This CDR3 spans 14 amino acids. The germline CDR1 and CDR2 sequences are SGDLS and YYNGEE. CDR3 DNA sequence: TGTGCCAGCAGCGTAGGCCCGAACCAAGAGACCCAGTACTTC. It yields the protein CASSVGPNQETQYF.

CDR3 sequence (DNA): TGTGCCAGCAGCGCAACTAGCGGGAGGGAATCAGATACGCAGTATTTT. Amino acids: CASSATSGRESDTQYF. The chain joins TRBV9 to TRBJ2-3; 13 nucleotides line up with TRBD2. The CDR3 runs 16 residues. Trimming took 3 bases from V and 4 from J; bases not matched to a gene: 5. In germline, CDR1 is SGDLS, CDR2 YYNGEE.

The rearrangement joins TRBV20-1 to TRBJ2-1; weak D call: TRBD2 (6 bases). The CDR3 is 13 amino acids. Trimming left V 6 bases short and J 4 bases short, with 13 bases between. Germline CDR1 DFQATT, CDR2 SNEGSKA (reference sequence). CDR3 in DNA: TGCAGTGCCGAGGGTAGCGGTTACAATGAGCAGTTCTTC. It codes for CSAEGSGYNEQFF.

The chain has TRBV9 and TRBJ1-5; D unresolved. The CDR3 extends over 13 amino acids. Per the germline V gene, CDR1 is SGDLS and CDR2 is YYNGEE. V dropped 0 bases and J dropped 7 bases, with 8 bases sitting between them. The CDR3 nucleotides are TGTGCCAGCAGCGTAGGGGAGAGACAGCCCCAGCATTTT. Its protein is CASSVGERQPQHF.

The chain is built from TRBV9 and TRBJ2-3, with D possibly TRBD2 on 6 matching bases. V lost 0 bases and J lost 6, with 11 bases in between. This CDR3 is 14 amino acids long. Per the germline V gene, CDR1 is SGDLS and CDR2 is YYNGEE. This chain's CDR3 is CASSVAGVIDTQYF. DNA of the CDR3: TGTGCCAGCAGCGTAGCGGGAGTCATCGATACGCAGTATTTT. Together with reference TRBV9 and TRBJ2-3, the CDR3 gives the full variable domain: DSGVTQTPKHLITATGQRVTLRCSPRSGDLSVYWYQQSLDQGLQFLIQYYNGEERAKGNILERFSAQQFPDLHSELNLSSLELGDSALYFCASSVAGVIDTQYFGPGTRLTVL.

The V gene is TRBV20-1, the J gene TRBJ2-7; maybe TRBD1 (5 bases). Germline lookup yields CDR1 DFQATT and CDR2 SNEGSKA (reference sequence). The V end was cut by 5 bases, the J end by 3 bases, with 11 bases between. The CDR3 runs to 12 residues. CDR3 sequence: CSAAWGHYEQYF. CDR3 DNA: TGCAGTGCTGCTTGGGGCCACTACGAGCAGTACTTC.

The genes are TRBV3-1 and TRBJ1-1; TRBD1 agrees at 7 bases. Germline V gene lookup returns CDR1 LGHDT and CDR2 YNNKEL (reference sequence). Trimming took 3 bases from V and 4 from J; bases not matched to a gene: 5. CDR3 length equals 14 residues. The CDR3 sequence: CASSHGTVGTEAFF. The CDR3 DNA reads TGTGCCAGCAGCCACGGGACAGTTGGCACTGAAGCTTTCTTT. The complete variable domain, with remaining parts taken from reference TRBV3-1 and TRBJ1-1, reads DTAVSQTPKYLVTQMGNDKSIKCEQNLGHDTMYWYKQDSKKFLKIMFSYNNKELIINETVPNRFSPKSPDKAHLNLHINSLELGDSAVYFCASSHGTVGTEAFFGQGTRLTVV.

The chain combines TRBV2 with TRBJ2-7; D unclear. The CDR3 runs to 12 residues. Per germline, CDR1 SNHLY and CDR2 FYNNEI. V gave up 6 bases and J gave up 7 bases, with 13 bases separating them. Written as DNA, the CDR3 is TGTGCCAGCAGCGAAAAAAGGGCTGAGCAGTACTTC. This sequence encodes CASSEKRAEQYF.

V and J are TRBV7-2 and TRBJ1-1; no clear D gene. Trimming took 7 bases from V and 5 from J, leaving 20 bases between them. Germline lookup yields CDR1 SGHTA and CDR2 FQGNSA. CDR3 length: 15 residues. The CDR3 DNA reads TGTGCCAGCACCCACCCTACCCTCCTGGGGACTGAAGCTTTCTTT. Translating it yields CASTHPTLLGTEAFF.

The chain carries TRBV15 and TRBJ1-2, with TRBD1 matching 8 bases. This CDR3 has 11 amino acids. CDR1 is LNHNV and CDR2 is YYDKDF in the germline V gene (reference sequence). Trimming cost V 4 bases and J 12 bases; bases outside gene matches: 4. The CDR3, as DNA: TGTGCCACCAGCACGCGGACAGGGCACACCTTC. It codes for CATSTRTGHTF.

This chain connects TRBV3-1 to TRBJ2-3, with unresolved D. The CDR3 sequence is 14 residues long. Germline assignment: CDR1 LGHDT and CDR2 YNNKEL (reference sequence). Trimming removed 1 base at V and 2 bases at J, with 7 bases between. CDR3 protein: CASSQARLTDTQYF. The CDR3 bases are TGTGCCAGCAGCCAAGCCCGACTCACAGATACGCAGTATTTT.

V gene TRBV24-1 combines with J gene TRBJ2-3; D assignment may be TRBD1 or TRBD2 (5 bases each). CDR3 length: 16 amino acids. The germline gives CDR1 KGHDR, CDR2 SFDVKD. Trimming cost V 4 bases and J 2 bases, with 15 bases left between them. The CDR3 DNA reads as TGTGCCACCAGTGACCCGGGGCAGCCAGACACAGATACGCAGTATTTT. Residues: CATSDPGQPDTDTQYF.

The gene calls are TRBV20-1 and TRBJ2-3; D is undetermined. V lost 7 bases and J 1 base, leaving 6 bases between the germline ends. CDR1 and CDR2 (germline): DFQATT, SNEGSKA (reference sequence). The CDR3 contains 11 residues. The CDR3 protein is CSVDGTDTQYF. For the CDR3, the DNA is TGCAGTGTGGACGGCACAGATACGCAGTATTTT.

This clonotype appeared a few times. V is TRBV2 and J is TRBJ1-1; D might be TRBD1 (6 bases). Trimming took 5 bases from V and 1 from J, leaving 8 bases between them. This CDR3 spans 13 amino acids. Germline V gives CDR1 SNHLY, CDR2 FYNNEI. The CDR3 protein is CASSPRGNTEAFF. The CDR3 DNA sequence: TGTGCCAGCAGTCCCAGGGGGAACACTGAAGCTTTCTTT.

The chain links TRBV5-1 to TRBJ2-4; D is unclear. This CDR3 region has 14 residues. The V gene's germline CDR1 is SGHRS and CDR2 YFSETQ. V was clipped by 0 bases and J by 6 bases, with 10 bases between them. The CDR3 is CASSLGIASNIQYF. The CDR3 DNA reads TGCGCCAGCAGCTTGGGAATAGCCTCAAACATTCAGTACTTC.

V gene TRBV3-1 combines with J gene TRBJ2-4, with 10 bases fitting TRBD1. There are 13 residues in the CDR3. V shed 8 bases, J shed 7 bases, and the junction held 5 bases outside the gene matches. Per germline, CDR1 LGHDT and CDR2 YNNKEL (reference sequence). Here the CDR3 DNA reads TGTGCCAGCCACAGGACAGGGGGGAACATTCAGTACTTC. It translates to CASHRTGGNIQYF.

The chain couples TRBV3-1 to TRBJ2-3; D remains ambiguous. V lost 2 bases and J lost 1, with 4 bases in between. The CDR3 consists of 13 residues. Germline V gene sequence: CDR1 LGHDT, CDR2 YNNKEL (reference sequence). DNA for the CDR3: TGTGCCAGCAGCCAACGGGGCACAGATACGCAGTATTTT. It codes for CASSQRGTDTQYF.

This chain joins TRBV9 and TRBJ1-2; D call uncertain. Looked up from germline, CDR1 is SGDLS and CDR2 is YYNGEE. CDR3 size: 15 residues. Trimming shortened V by 0 bases and J by 4 bases, and 13 bases separated the two germline ends. The CDR3 nucleotides read TGTGCCAGCAGCGTAGCCCCTAGTAGCAGCTATGGCTACACCTTC. Translated, it gives CASSVAPSSSYGYTF. The complete variable domain, with remaining parts taken from reference TRBV9 and TRBJ1-2, reads DSGVTQTPKHLITATGQRVTLRCSPRSGDLSVYWYQQSLDQGLQFLIQYYNGEERAKGNILERFSAQQFPDLHSELNLSSLELGDSALYFCASSVAPSSSYGYTFGSGTRLTVV.

Here the CDR3 DNA reads TGTGCCAGCAGTAAGGACCTTCGGGGGGGCACAGATACGCAGTATTTT. Protein sequence: CASSKDLRGGTDTQYF. The chain couples TRBV5-6 to TRBJ2-3; 7 bases fit TRBD2. J lost 1 base, V lost 5 bases, and 10 bases had no gene match. From germline, CDR1 is SGHDT and CDR2 YYEEEE. CDR3 length equals 16 residues.

The chain has TRBV23-1 and TRBJ1-2; D call uncertain. TRBV23-1 is filed as an ORF, its function uncertain. V lost 0 bases to trimming and J lost 5 bases, with 7 bases between them. CDR3 length equals 13 residues. The chain's CDR3 is CASSQSDGYGYTF. The CDR3 DNA sequence: TGCGCCAGCAGTCAATCTGATGGATATGGCTACACCTTC.

This clonotype has a single count. The chain employs TRBV9 and TRBJ2-1, with TRBD2 matching over 9 bases. CDR1 and CDR2 from the germline V gene are SGDLS and YYNGEE. V lost 6 bases to trimming and J lost 4 bases; unmatched junction nucleotides: 5. There are 14 residues in the CDR3. The CDR3 protein is CASTRLAGYNEQFF. DNA for the CDR3: TGTGCCAGCACACGGCTAGCGGGGTACAATGAGCAGTTCTTC.

A single count supports this clonotype. Here the CDR3 DNA reads TGTGCCAGCAGCTCGGGACTAGCGGGAGCTGAGCAGTTCTTC. Translation: CASSSGLAGAEQFF. The genes are TRBV7-3 and TRBJ2-1, with 14 nucleotides matching TRBD2. V lost 4 bases to trimming and J lost 9 bases; unmatched junction nucleotides: 2. Germline V gene lookup returns CDR1 SGHTA and CDR2 FQGTGA. The CDR3 sequence is 14 residues long.

This chain connects TRBV5-1 to TRBJ2-7; 9 bases align to TRBD2. CDR1 is SGHRS, CDR2 YFSETQ, per germline. V shed 4 bases and J 1 base; nucleotides not matched to a gene: 6. The CDR3 length is 15 residues. The CDR3 sequence: CASSTGTSFSYEQYF. CDR3 DNA sequence: TGCGCCAGCAGCACCGGGACTAGCTTTTCCTACGAGCAGTACTTC.

The rearrangement links TRBV29-1 to TRBJ2-3; perhaps TRBD1 as D (5 bases). The germline gives CDR1 SQVTM, CDR2 ANQGSEA. Between the trimmed V and J ends, which lost 4 bases and 1 base, there was a span of 24 bases. This CDR3 spans 18 amino acids. This chain's CDR3 is CSVATRVISVGGTDTQYF. The CDR3 DNA reads as TGCAGCGTTGCGACCAGGGTAATAAGTGTAGGTGGCACAGATACGCAGTATTTT.

The J gene is TRBJ2-5, the V gene TRBV5-1; D gene ambiguous. The germline V gene has CDR1 SGHRS and CDR2 YFSETQ. The CDR3 contains 13 residues. V gave up 2 bases and J gave up 5 bases, with 10 bases separating them. The CDR3 protein is CASSFSPGETQYF. CDR3 nucleotides: TGCGCCAGCAGCTTTTCCCCCGGCGAGACCCAGTACTTC.

V usage is TRBV27 and J usage is TRBJ2-5; D possibly uses TRBD1 or TRBD2 (5 bases each). This CDR3 is built from 15 residues. Per germline, CDR1 MNHEY and CDR2 SMNVEV (reference sequence). V dropped 5 bases and J dropped 1 base, with 14 bases sitting between them. The CDR3: CASSPRMRGQETQYF. The CDR3 nucleotides are TGTGCCAGCAGTCCTCGGATGAGGGGCCAAGAGACCCAGTACTTC.

The chain has TRBV3-1 and TRBJ2-2; 10 bases agree with TRBD2. The CDR3 spans 16 residues. V shed 3 bases, J shed 4 bases, and the junction held 5 bases outside the gene matches. Germline CDR1 LGHDT, CDR2 YNNKEL (reference sequence). The CDR3 DNA sequence: TGTGCCAGCAGCCAGGGCCTAGCGGGAGCCACCGGGGAGCTGTTTTTT. It encodes CASSQGLAGATGELFF.